This section outlines one T cell receptor (beta chain) sequence together with its context. TCRdb keeps only in-frame clones here, not all; method: immunoSEQ multiplex PCR. Here the sample spans some 2,900 clones, 83% being singletons. This specimen comes from a study of immune evolution from preneoplasia to lung adenocarcinoma. Trimming left V 6 bases short and J 7 bases short, with 15 bases between. CDR3 length: 13 amino acids. The germline V gene encodes CDR1 SEHNR and CDR2 FQNEAQ (reference sequence). The sample taken for sequencing was FFPE adjacent normal lung tissue. This sequence was found in a person aged 70 to 80 with lung adenocarcinoma. The chain employs TRBV7-9 and TRBJ2-5; either TRBD1 or TRBD2 may fit D (6 bases each). The CDR3 DNA sequence: TGTGCCAGCAGGTACAACAGGGAGGTGACCCAGTACTTC. Its protein is CASRYNREVTQYF.